These 14 T cell receptor beta chains were sequenced from one sample in a study of CD8+CD57+ T cells in acquired aplastic anemia. Those patients picked for sequencing had displayed CD8+CD57+ cell expansion on flow cytometry. TCR beta VDJ combinations and CDR3 sequences were profiled from genomic DNA. TCRdb reprocessed the reads with MiXCR, giving one entry per CDR3 protein. This sample has about 120,000 distinct CDR3 sequences, with approximately 50% found just once. Sequences were obtained from sorted CD4+, CD8+, or CD8+CD57+ T cells (not recorded which) from PBMCs. The receptors were gathered from a human donor with aplastic anemia.

The table lists this clonotype with a count of one. The gene calls are TRBV29-1 and TRBJ2-2; 12 bases match TRBD2. Germline assignment: CDR1 SQVTM and CDR2 ANQGSEA. Trimming removed 3 bases from V and 6 bases from J; junction bases left unmatched: 5. This CDR3 comprises 15 residues. As DNA, the CDR3 is TGCAGCGTTGAGACTAGCGGGAGCTGGGCCGGGGAGCTGTTTTTT. Its translation: CSVETSGSWAGELFF.

This rearrangement joins TRBV9 to TRBJ2-1, with 8 bases aligning to TRBD2. The CDR3 extends over 14 amino acids. Trimming at V came to 8 bases and at J to 4 bases, leaving 8 bases not matched to a gene. Looked up from germline, CDR1 is SGDLS and CDR2 is YYNGEE. This chain's CDR3 is CASSGLAGYNEQFF. The DNA of the CDR3 is TGTGCCAGTAGTGGATTAGCGGGATACAATGAGCAGTTCTTC.

This clonotype was detected many times. The genes are TRBV2 and TRBJ2-7, with 8 bases fitting TRBD2. Germline values: CDR1 SNHLY, CDR2 FYNNEI. V lost 10 bases, J lost 7 bases, and 12 bases stayed unmatched. The CDR3 extends over 13 amino acids. In DNA, the CDR3 is TGTGCCATACTCTTGCGGGGGGCCGGGGAGCAGTACTTC. Its translation is CAILLRGAGEQYF.

This clonotype was counted between two and nine times. J is TRBJ2-1 and V is TRBV28, with 9 positions matching TRBD2. This CDR3 has 19 residues. V was clipped by 3 bases and J by 3 bases; unmatched bases: 15. The germline gives CDR1 MDHEN, CDR2 SYDVKM. DNA of the CDR3: TGTGCCAGCAGTTTCCTTTATAGCGGGGGACGCGACTACTACAATGAGCAGTTCTTC. Translation: CASSFLYSGGRDYYNEQFF.

This clonotype has just a few counts. The DNA of the CDR3 is TGCAGCATTAGGGTAGCGGGGGGATACAATGAGCAGTTCTTC. Its translation is CSIRVAGGYNEQFF. This chain links TRBV29-1 with TRBJ2-1; 10 bases map to TRBD2. Trimming cost V 8 bases and J 4 bases; bases outside gene matches: 8. This CDR3 comprises 14 residues. Germline CDR1 reads SQVTM; CDR2 reads ANQGSEA.

The chain carries TRBV12-3 or TRBV12-4 and TRBJ1-5; no definite D call. This CDR3 has 15 residues. V was cut by 2 bases and J by 5 bases, with 13 bases left in between. CDR3 sequence: CASSLRAQYDQPQHF. CDR3 coding DNA: TGTGCCAGCAGTTTAAGAGCCCAATACGATCAGCCCCAGCATTTT.

A note on this clonotype: The junction differs from germline at one of its ends, possibly a read error. The chain recombines TRBV5-4 with TRBJ2-7; D remains ambiguous. CDR3 length: 14 amino acids. The V gene's germline CDR1 is SGHNT and CDR2 YYREEE (reference sequence). CDR3 region: CASKQSTTSYEQYF. The CDR3 DNA reads as TGCGCCAGCAAGCAGAGTACTACGTCCTACGAGCAGTACTTC.

J is TRBJ2-1 and V is TRBV11-1; 10 bases map to TRBD2. Germline CDR1 and CDR2: SGHAT and FQDESV (reference sequence). This CDR3 is 14 amino acids long. V shed 5 bases and J 7 bases; nucleotides not matched to a gene: 5. CDR3 sequence (DNA): TGTGCCAGCAGCACGGGACTAGCGTTTAATGAGCAGTTCTTC. It specifies CASSTGLAFNEQFF.

Notes on this clonotype: A read error may explain this, as a much larger clone is one base away. The gene calls are TRBV6-5 and TRBJ2-3, with a tentative D call TRBD1 (6 bases). The CDR3 spans 16 residues. CDR1 is MNHEY and CDR2 is SVGAGI in the germline V gene. CDR3 in amino acids: CASSYSTGASTDTQDF. For the CDR3, the DNA is TGTGCCAGCAGTTACTCGACAGGTGCTAGCACAGATACGCAGGATTTT.

The chain employs TRBV15 and TRBJ1-1; possibly TRBD1 for D (5 bases). Germline V gene lookup returns CDR1 LNHNV and CDR2 YYDKDF (reference sequence). With 0 bases removed from V and 8 bases from J, the gap between germline ends came to 7 bases. The CDR3 contains 12 residues. The CDR3: CATSRDGAEAFF. DNA for the CDR3: TGTGCCACCAGCAGAGATGGGGCAGAAGCTTTCTTT.

In the case of this clonotype: A clone one base away is much larger, so this may be a read error. J is TRBJ2-7 and V is TRBV6-1, with D perhaps matching TRBD1 (6 bases). The CDR3 runs 15 residues. The germline V gene encodes CDR1 MNHNS and CDR2 SASEGT. The CDR3 reads CASGEWFRGLYEQYF. CDR3 coding DNA: TGTGCCAGCGGTGAATGGTTCAGGGGTCTTTACGAGCAGTACTTC.

The chain links TRBV6-1 to TRBJ2-5; 11 positions agree with TRBD1. Losses at the gene ends were 4 bases for V and 5 bases for J; bases not matched to a gene: 3. CDR1 and CDR2 (germline): MNHNS, SASEGT. The CDR3 has 14 amino acids. As DNA, the CDR3 is TGTGCCAGCAGTGGGGACAGGGGGGGGGAGACCCAGTACTTC. Its protein product is CASSGDRGGETQYF.

The rearrangement links TRBV24-1 to TRBJ2-2, with 14 nucleotides matching TRBD2. J was trimmed by 5 bases and V by 4 bases; bases with no gene match: 5. Germline assignment: CDR1 KGHDR and CDR2 SFDVKD. This CDR3 spans 17 amino acids. The CDR3 nucleotides are TGTGCCACCAGTGACCTGGGGACTAGCGGGGGTACCGGGGAGCTGTTTTTT. Translation gives CATSDLGTSGGTGELFF.

This chain joins TRBV19 and TRBJ1-5; D gene unclear. Germline CDR1 LNHDA, CDR2 SQIVND (reference sequence). This CDR3 comprises 15 residues. Deletions cut 10 bases from V and 7 bases from J, with 23 bases between. The CDR3 DNA reads TGTGCCACCGCGACCCCATACCGCTCCGAGCAGCCCCAGCATTTT. It encodes CATATPYRSEQPQHF.